The clone carrying this TCR beta chain was detected a few times. Its antigen remains unidentified. Germline and junction disagree at one end, which may indicate a read error. Alongside a J-beta primer mix, a sample-barcoded 5' primer served in a second PCR lasting about 7 to 12 cycles. Each of the samples gave a minimum of 2.5 million paired-end reads that contained CDR3. One entry per CDR3 protein results from TCRdb running MiXCR on the 5' RACE reads. This table holds around 1.5 million distinct CDR3 sequences, 30% to 40% found once. This entry is derived from a study of blood T cells in healthy people across ages. Study results and limitations: As age increased, TCR beta diversity per million T cells fell in a roughly linear fashion. The study could not conclusively compare naive and antigen-experienced cells, given its unsorted PBMCs.

Healthy individuals of Caucasian origin from Russia, aged roughly 6 to 90, served as donors. The clonotype was recovered from a woman aged 25 to 45 in good health. The sequencing input was blood.

In DNA, the CDR3 is TGTGCCGGCAGTGGGGGCTCACTACAGTACTTC. It codes for CAGSGGSLQYF. The genes are TRBV6-5 and TRBJ2-5; tentatively, D is TRBD1 (6 bases). Germline CDR1 and CDR2: MNHEY and SVGAGI. This CDR3 is 11 amino acids long.